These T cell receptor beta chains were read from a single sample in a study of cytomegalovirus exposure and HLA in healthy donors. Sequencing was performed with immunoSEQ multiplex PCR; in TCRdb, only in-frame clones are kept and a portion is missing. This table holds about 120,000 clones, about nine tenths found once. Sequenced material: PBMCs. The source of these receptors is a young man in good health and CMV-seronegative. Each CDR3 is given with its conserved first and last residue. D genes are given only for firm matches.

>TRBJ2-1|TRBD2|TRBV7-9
CASSPGLAGDGQFF
TGTGCCAGCAGTCCGGGACTAGCGGGAGATGGGCAGTTCTTC
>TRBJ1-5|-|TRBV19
CASSMQGNQPQHF
TGTGCCAGTAGTATGCAGGGTAATCAGCCCCAGCATTTT
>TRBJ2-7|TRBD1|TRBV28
CASLTWGGQGRLWEQYF
TGTGCCAGCCTAACCTGGGGGGGACAGGGGAGGCTTTGGGAGCAGTACTTC
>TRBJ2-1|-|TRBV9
CASTWGVEYNEQFF
TGTGCCAGCACCTGGGGGGTTGAGTACAATGAGCAGTTCTTC
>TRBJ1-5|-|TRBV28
CASSLRRSNQPQHF
TGTGCCAGCAGTTTACGGAGGAGCAATCAGCCCCAGCATTTT
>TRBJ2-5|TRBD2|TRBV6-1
CASSSGSVETQYF
TGTGCCAGCAGTAGCGGGAGTGTTGAGACCCAGTACTTC
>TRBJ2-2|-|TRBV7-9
CASTNAGSTGELFF
TGTGCCAGCACCAACGCTGGGAGCACCGGGGAGCTGTTTTTT
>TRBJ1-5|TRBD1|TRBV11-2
CASSLGVKGARDQPQHF
TGTGCCAGCAGCCTAGGTGTTAAGGGGGCGAGGGATCAGCCCCAGCATTTT
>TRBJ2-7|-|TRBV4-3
CASSQEFDTEGYEQYF
TGCGCCAGCAGCCAAGAATTTGATACAGAGGGCTACGAGCAGTACTTC
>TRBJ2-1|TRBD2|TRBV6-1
CASSVQTSGSIYEQFF
TGTGCCAGCAGTGTCCAAACTAGCGGGTCTATCTATGAGCAGTTCTTC